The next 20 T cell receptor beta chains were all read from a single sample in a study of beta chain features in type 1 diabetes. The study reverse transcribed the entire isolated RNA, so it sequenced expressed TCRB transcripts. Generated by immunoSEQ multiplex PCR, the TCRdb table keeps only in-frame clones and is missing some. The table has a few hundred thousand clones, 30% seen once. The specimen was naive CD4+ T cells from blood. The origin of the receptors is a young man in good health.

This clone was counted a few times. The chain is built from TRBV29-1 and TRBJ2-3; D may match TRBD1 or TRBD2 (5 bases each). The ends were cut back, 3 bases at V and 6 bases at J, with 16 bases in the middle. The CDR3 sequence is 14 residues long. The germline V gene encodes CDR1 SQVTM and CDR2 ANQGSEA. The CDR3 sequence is CSVEGPGTADTQYF. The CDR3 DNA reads TGCAGCGTTGAGGGCCCCGGGACCGCGGATACGCAGTATTTT.

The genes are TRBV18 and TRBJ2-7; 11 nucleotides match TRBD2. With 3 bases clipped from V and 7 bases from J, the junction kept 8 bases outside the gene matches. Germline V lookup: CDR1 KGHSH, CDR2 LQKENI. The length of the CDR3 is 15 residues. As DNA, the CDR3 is TGTGCCAGCTCACCGGGACTAGCGGACGAAGGGGAGCAGTACTTC. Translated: CASSPGLADEGEQYF.

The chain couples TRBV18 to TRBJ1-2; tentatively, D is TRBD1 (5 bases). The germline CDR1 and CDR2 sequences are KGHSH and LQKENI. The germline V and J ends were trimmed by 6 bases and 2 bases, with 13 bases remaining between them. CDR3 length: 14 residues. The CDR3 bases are TGTGCCAGCTCGCGGGACGGAACCAACTATGGCTACACCTTC. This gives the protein CASSRDGTNYGYTF.

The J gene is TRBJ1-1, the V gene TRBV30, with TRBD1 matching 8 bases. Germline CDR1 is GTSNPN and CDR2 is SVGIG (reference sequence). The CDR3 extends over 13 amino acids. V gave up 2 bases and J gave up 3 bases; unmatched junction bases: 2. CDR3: CAWSTGGDTEAFF. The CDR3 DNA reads TGTGCCTGGAGTACAGGGGGGGACACTGAAGCTTTCTTT.

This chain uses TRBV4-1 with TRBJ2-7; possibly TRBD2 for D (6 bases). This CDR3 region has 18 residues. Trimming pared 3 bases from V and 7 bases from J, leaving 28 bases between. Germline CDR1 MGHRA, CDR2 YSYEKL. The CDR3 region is CASSHFWGSGEGTTEQYF. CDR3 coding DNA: TGCGCCAGCAGCCACTTTTGGGGTAGCGGAGAGGGAACTACGGAGCAGTACTTC.

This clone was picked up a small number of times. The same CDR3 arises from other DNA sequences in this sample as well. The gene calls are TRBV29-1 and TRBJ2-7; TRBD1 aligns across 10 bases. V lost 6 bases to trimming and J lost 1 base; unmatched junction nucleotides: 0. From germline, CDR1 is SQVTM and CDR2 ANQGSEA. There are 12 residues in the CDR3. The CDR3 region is CSVGQGSYEQYF. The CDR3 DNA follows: TGCAGCGTGGGACAGGGGTCCTACGAGCAGTACTTC.

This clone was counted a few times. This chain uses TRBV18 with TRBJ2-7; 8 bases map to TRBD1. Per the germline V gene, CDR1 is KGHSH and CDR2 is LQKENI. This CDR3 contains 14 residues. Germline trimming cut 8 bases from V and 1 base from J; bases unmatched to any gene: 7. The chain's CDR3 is CASGAGTGSYEQYF. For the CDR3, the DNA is TGTGCCAGCGGAGCCGGGACAGGTTCCTACGAGCAGTACTTC.

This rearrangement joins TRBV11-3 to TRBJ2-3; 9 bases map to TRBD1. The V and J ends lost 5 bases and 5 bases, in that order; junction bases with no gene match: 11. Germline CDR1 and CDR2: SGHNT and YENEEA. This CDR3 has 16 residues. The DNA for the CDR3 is TGTGCCAGCAGCCCAAAGGGACAGGGAGTCGGAGATACGCAGTATTTT. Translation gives CASSPKGQGVGDTQYF.

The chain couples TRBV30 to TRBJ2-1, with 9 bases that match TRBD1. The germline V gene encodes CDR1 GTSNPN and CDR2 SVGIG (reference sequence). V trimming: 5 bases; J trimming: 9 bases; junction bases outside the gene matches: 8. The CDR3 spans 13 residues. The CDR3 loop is CAWAGQGLIEQFF. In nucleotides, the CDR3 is TGTGCCTGGGCGGGACAGGGCCTCATTGAGCAGTTCTTC. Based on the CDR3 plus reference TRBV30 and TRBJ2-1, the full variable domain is SQTIHQWPATLVQPVGSPLSLECTVEGTSNPNLYWYRQAAGRGLQLLFYSVGIGQISSEVPQNLSASRPQDRQFILSSKKLLLSDSGFYLCAWAGQGLIEQFFGPGTRLTVL.

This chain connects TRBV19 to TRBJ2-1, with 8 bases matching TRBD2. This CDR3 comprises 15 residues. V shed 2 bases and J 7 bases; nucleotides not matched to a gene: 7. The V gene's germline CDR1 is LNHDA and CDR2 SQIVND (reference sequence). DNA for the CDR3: TGTGCCAGTAGTATAATTCTAGCGGGCGGGAATGAGCAGTTCTTC. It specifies CASSIILAGGNEQFF.

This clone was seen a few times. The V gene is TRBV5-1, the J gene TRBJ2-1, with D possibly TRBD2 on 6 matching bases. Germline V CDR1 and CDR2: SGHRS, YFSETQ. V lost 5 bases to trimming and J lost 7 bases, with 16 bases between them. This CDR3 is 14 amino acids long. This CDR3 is CASRVMSGWNEQFF. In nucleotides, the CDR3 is TGCGCCAGCAGGGTCATGAGCGGGTGGAATGAGCAGTTCTTC.

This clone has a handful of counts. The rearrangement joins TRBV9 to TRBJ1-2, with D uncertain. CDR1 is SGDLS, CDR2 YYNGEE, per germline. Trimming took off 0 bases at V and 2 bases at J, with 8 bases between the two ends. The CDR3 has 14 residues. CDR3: CASSVAGVNYGYTF. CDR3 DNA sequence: TGTGCCAGCAGCGTAGCGGGAGTAAACTATGGCTACACCTTC.

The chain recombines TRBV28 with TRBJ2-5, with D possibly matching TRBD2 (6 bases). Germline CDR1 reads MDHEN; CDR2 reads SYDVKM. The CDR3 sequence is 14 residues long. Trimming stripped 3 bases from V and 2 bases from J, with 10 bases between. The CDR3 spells CASSFWLAQETQYF. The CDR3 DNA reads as TGTGCCAGCAGTTTCTGGCTAGCGCAAGAGACCCAGTACTTC.

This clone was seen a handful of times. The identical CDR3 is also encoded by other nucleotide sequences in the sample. The CDR3 here is CASSLQGGTEAFF. DNA for the CDR3: TGTGCCAGCAGCCTCCAGGGGGGGACTGAAGCTTTCTTT. This chain connects TRBV7-9 to TRBJ1-1, with 7 bases lining up with TRBD1. Germline-derived CDR1 and CDR2 are SEHNR and FQNEAQ (reference sequence). The CDR3 has 13 residues. J gave up 5 bases and V 5 bases, and 5 bases lay outside the gene matches.

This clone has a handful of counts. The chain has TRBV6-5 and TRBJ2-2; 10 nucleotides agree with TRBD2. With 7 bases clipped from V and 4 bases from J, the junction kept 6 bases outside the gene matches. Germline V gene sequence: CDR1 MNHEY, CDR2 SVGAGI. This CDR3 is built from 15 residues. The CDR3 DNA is TGTGCCAGCACCCCTAGCGGGAGTGGCACCGGGGAGCTGTTTTTT. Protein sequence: CASTPSGSGTGELFF.

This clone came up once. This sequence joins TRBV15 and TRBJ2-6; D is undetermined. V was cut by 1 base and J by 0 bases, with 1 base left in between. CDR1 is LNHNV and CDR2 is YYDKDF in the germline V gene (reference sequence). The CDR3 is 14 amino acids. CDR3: CATSRASGANVLTF. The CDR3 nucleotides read TGTGCCACCAGCAGAGCCTCTGGGGCCAACGTCCTGACTTTC.

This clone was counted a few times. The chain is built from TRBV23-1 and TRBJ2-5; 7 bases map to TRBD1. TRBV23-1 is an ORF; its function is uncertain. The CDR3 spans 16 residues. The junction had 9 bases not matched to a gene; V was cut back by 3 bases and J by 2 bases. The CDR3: CASSHLHGRGQETQYF. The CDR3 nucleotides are TGCGCCAGCAGTCACCTACACGGCAGGGGGCAAGAGACCCAGTACTTC.

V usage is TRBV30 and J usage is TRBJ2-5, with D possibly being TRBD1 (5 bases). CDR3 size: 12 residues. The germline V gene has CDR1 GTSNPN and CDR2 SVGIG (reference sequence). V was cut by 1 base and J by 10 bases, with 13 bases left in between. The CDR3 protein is CAWSGYRTLQYF. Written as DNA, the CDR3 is TGTGCCTGGAGTGGATACAGGACCCTCCAGTACTTC.

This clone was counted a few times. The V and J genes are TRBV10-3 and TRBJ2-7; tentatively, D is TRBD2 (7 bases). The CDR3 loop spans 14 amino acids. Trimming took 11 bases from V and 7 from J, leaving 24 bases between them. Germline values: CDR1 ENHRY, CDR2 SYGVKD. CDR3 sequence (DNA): TGTGCCGTCGGTCTTGCGGGGGCGACGTGGGAGCAGTACTTC. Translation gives CAVGLAGATWEQYF.

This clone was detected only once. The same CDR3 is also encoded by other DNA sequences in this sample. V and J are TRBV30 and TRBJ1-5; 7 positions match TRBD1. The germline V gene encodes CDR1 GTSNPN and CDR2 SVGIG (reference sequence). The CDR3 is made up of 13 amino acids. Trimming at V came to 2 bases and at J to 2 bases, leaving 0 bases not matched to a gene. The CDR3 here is CAWSQGGNQPQHF. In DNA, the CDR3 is TGTGCCTGGAGTCAGGGGGGCAATCAGCCCCAGCATTTT.